The 22 T cell receptor beta chains below all came from one sample that was sequenced in a study of CD8 T cells in ankylosing spondylitis. Via MiXCR, TCRdb re-called the 5' RACE reads, giving one row per CDR3 protein. The data hold 100,000 to 150,000 distinct CDR3 sequences, with about a sixth observed a single time. Antigens of these TCRs are unknown. The study's findings and limits: A TCR beta motif made of 7 to 9 highly homologous variants seemed typical of ankylosing spondylitis blood.

The source material was blood, either unsorted or a sorted T cell fraction (not recorded which). All receptors derive from a male donor with ankylosing spondylitis.

This clonotype was detected only a few times. The rearrangement uses TRBV7-8 and TRBJ2-7; a possible D gene is TRBD2 (5 bases). CDR1 and CDR2 (germline): SGHVS, FQNEAQ. V was pared by 2 bases and J by 6 bases, with 17 bases between. CDR3 size: 15 residues. In DNA form, the CDR3 reads TGTGCCAGCAGCTTAATTTCGGGGTCAGGTAGCGAGCAGTACTTC. Protein: CASSLISGSGSEQYF.

J is TRBJ2-6 and V is TRBV7-9; unclear D gene. There are 15 residues in the CDR3. Germline CDR1 reads SEHNR; CDR2 reads FQNEAQ (reference sequence). With 2 bases removed from V and 0 bases from J, the gap between germline ends came to 5 bases. In nucleotides, the CDR3 is TGTGCCAGCAGCTTATCAGTCTCTGGGGCCAACGTCCTGACTTTC. Translation gives CASSLSVSGANVLTF.

Only a few counts were recorded for this clonotype. This chain links TRBV4-1 with TRBJ2-1; a weak D match, TRBD2 (6 bases). The CDR3 contains 15 residues. CDR1 is MGHRA and CDR2 is YSYEKL in the germline V gene. The V gene lost 7 bases and the J gene lost 0 bases, with 13 bases spanning the gap. This chain's CDR3 is CASTWRVSSYNEQFF. The CDR3 nucleotides read TGCGCCAGCACCTGGAGGGTTAGCTCCTACAATGAGCAGTTCTTC.

This chain connects TRBV7-2 to TRBJ1-5, with D uncertain. The V and J ends lost 3 bases and 7 bases respectively, with 16 bases between them. Germline assignment: CDR1 SGHTA and CDR2 FQGNSA. This CDR3 is built from 15 residues. DNA for the CDR3: TGTGCCAGCAGCTTTCTCCCTCGGCAGGCCCAGCCCCAGCATTTT. This encodes CASSFLPRQAQPQHF.

In its sample, this clonotype was seen many times. The chain employs TRBV12-3 or TRBV12-4 and TRBJ1-1, with D perhaps TRBD1 (5 bases). The CDR3 is 13 residues long. With 6 bases removed from V and 0 bases from J, the gap between germline ends came to 8 bases. Here the CDR3 DNA reads TGTGCCAGCAGCTTGGGACTGAACACTGAAGCTTTCTTT. It codes for CASSLGLNTEAFF.

This clonotype has a count of ten or more. The genes are TRBV5-1 and TRBJ2-7; D is unresolved. Trimming left V 2 bases short and J 6 bases short, with 9 bases between. CDR1 is SGHRS and CDR2 is YFSETQ in the germline V gene. The CDR3 has 12 residues. CDR3 amino acids: CASSFGGPEQYF. The CDR3 bases are TGCGCCAGCAGCTTTGGTGGTCCCGAGCAGTACTTC. The full variable domain, completed using reference TRBV5-1 and TRBJ2-7, is KAGVTQTPRYLIKTRGQQVTLSCSPISGHRSVSWYQQTPGQGLQFLFEYFSETQRNKGNFPGRFSGRQFSNSRSEMNVSTLELGDSALYLCASSFGGPEQYFGPGTRLTVT.

This clonotype was counted between two and nine times. This chain connects TRBV4-1 to TRBJ2-5; D is ambiguous. The CDR3 has 14 residues. The germline V gene encodes CDR1 MGHRA and CDR2 YSYEKL. V lost 1 base and J lost 4, with 10 bases in between. CDR3 loop: CASSQGSNLETQYF. The CDR3 DNA is TGCGCCAGCAGCCAAGGGTCCAACCTAGAGACCCAGTACTTC.

A remark on this clonotype: One end of the junction fails to match germline, which may point to a read error. CDR3 DNA sequence: TGTGCCAGCAGCCCCTTTCTAGCCTCCCACGAGCAGTACTTC. This encodes CASSPFLASHEQYF. The J gene is TRBJ2-7, the V gene TRBV3-1; maybe TRBD2 (5 bases). The CDR3 runs to 14 residues. Germline values: CDR1 LGHDT, CDR2 YNNKEL (reference sequence).

The chain is built from TRBV27 and TRBJ2-1; the match to TRBD2 covers 11 bases. With 4 bases clipped from V and 6 bases from J, the junction kept 11 bases outside the gene matches. CDR3 length equals 17 residues. Per germline, CDR1 MNHEY and CDR2 SMNVEV (reference sequence). The CDR3 here is CASSYHSGRAGGNEQFF. CDR3 bases: TGTGCCAGCAGTTATCATAGCGGGAGGGCCGGAGGCAATGAGCAGTTCTTC.

This clonotype was picked up many times. The rearrangement joins TRBV2 to TRBJ2-1; unclear D gene. The germline V and J ends were trimmed by 6 bases and 1 base, with 13 bases remaining between them. The germline V gene has CDR1 SNHLY and CDR2 FYNNEI. The CDR3 length is 15 residues. This CDR3 reads CASRGSEMSYNEQFF. Here the CDR3 DNA reads TGTGCCAGCAGGGGAAGCGAGATGTCCTACAATGAGCAGTTCTTC.

This clonotype was counted a few times. The chain uses TRBV11-2 and TRBJ1-6; D perhaps matches TRBD1 (5 bases). V was clipped by 5 bases and J by 10 bases, with 18 bases between them. The CDR3 extends over 15 amino acids. Per the germline V gene, CDR1 is SGHAT and CDR2 is FQNNGV. The CDR3: CASSPTAGLGSPLHF. The CDR3 bases are TGTGCCAGCAGCCCCACCGCGGGGCTGGGGTCACCCCTCCACTTT.

The table lists this clonotype with a few counts. V gene TRBV29-1 combines with J gene TRBJ2-2; no clear D gene. The germline CDR1 and CDR2 sequences are SQVTM and ANQGSEA. The CDR3 runs to 13 residues. V shed 2 bases and J shed 2 bases, with 6 bases lying between them. Here the CDR3 DNA reads TGCAGCGTTGAACGTCTTAACACCGGGGAGCTGTTTTTT. This sequence encodes CSVERLNTGELFF.

This clonotype has just one count. A much larger clone is a single base away; this may be a read error. The gene calls are TRBV12-3 or TRBV12-4 and TRBJ2-1; TRBD1 might be the D (6 bases). The germline V and J ends were trimmed by 5 bases and 11 bases, with 22 bases remaining between them. The CDR3 is 15 amino acids. The chain's CDR3 is CASSVLGASVDQQFF. CDR3 coding DNA: TGTGCCAGCAGTGTACTGGGGGCGTCGGTAGACCAGCAGTTCTTC.

In its sample, this clonotype was seen many times. The J gene is TRBJ2-1, the V gene TRBV4-3, with 8 bases identical to TRBD2. Germline assignment: CDR1 LGHNA and CDR2 YSLEER. The V and J ends lost 1 base and 6 bases, in that order; junction bases with no gene match: 8. CDR3 length equals 16 residues. The CDR3 nucleotides are TGCGCCAGCAGCCAAGTTTGGGACGCGGGGGGCAATGAGCAGTTCTTC. Protein product: CASSQVWDAGGNEQFF.

In this sample, this clonotype turned up a few times. The chain employs TRBV29-1 and TRBJ2-1; 11 nucleotides agree with TRBD2. The germline V gene encodes CDR1 SQVTM and CDR2 ANQGSEA. The J segment lost 6 bases and the V segment lost 7 bases, leaving 5 bases of the junction unmatched. The CDR3 spans 13 residues. The DNA of the CDR3 is TGCAGCGGTCAGGGACTAGCGGTCAATGAGCAGTTCTTC. This gives the protein CSGQGLAVNEQFF.

This clonotype has a count of ten or more. V usage is TRBV4-1 and J usage is TRBJ2-1; TRBD2 matches 9 bases. Losses at the gene ends were 4 bases for V and 1 base for J; bases not matched to a gene: 8. The CDR3 totals 17 residues. Germline values: CDR1 MGHRA, CDR2 YSYEKL. The CDR3 loop is CASSPMAGGESYNEQFF. The CDR3 bases are TGCGCCAGCAGCCCTATGGCGGGGGGGGAATCCTACAATGAGCAGTTCTTC.

This clonotype showed up just a few times. The V gene is TRBV7-9, the J gene TRBJ2-5; possible D gene TRBD1, 6 bases. The CDR3 loop spans 15 amino acids. Trimming took off 2 bases at V and 4 bases at J, with 14 bases between the two ends. Germline-derived CDR1 and CDR2 are SEHNR and FQNEAQ (reference sequence). CDR3 protein: CASSLTGTSSETQYF. The CDR3 coding sequence is TGTGCCAGCAGCTTAACAGGGACGAGTTCAGAGACCCAGTACTTC. The full variable domain, with the rest looked up from reference TRBV7-9 and TRBJ2-5, is DTGVSQNPRHKITKRGQNVTFRCDPISEHNRLYWYRQTLGQGPEFLTYFQNEAQLEKSRLLSDRFSAERPKGSFSTLEIQRTEQGDSAMYLCASSLTGTSSETQYFGPGTRLLVL.

This clonotype has only a few counts. The chain recombines TRBV27 with TRBJ2-1; 11 nucleotides agree with TRBD1. CDR3 size: 15 residues. The germline CDR1 and CDR2 sequences are MNHEY and SMNVEV (reference sequence). V lost 5 bases and J lost 5; bases outside the gene matches: 5. The CDR3 bases are TGTGCCAGCAGTCCCGGGACAGGGGGGAACAATGAGCAGTTCTTC. Translation gives CASSPGTGGNNEQFF.

The chain uses TRBV20-1 and TRBJ2-7, with 10 bases identical to TRBD1. V shed 3 bases and J 2 bases; nucleotides not matched to a gene: 4. CDR3 size: 14 residues. Looked up from germline, CDR1 is DFQATT and CDR2 is SNEGSKA (reference sequence). CDR3 DNA sequence: TGCAGTGCTAGGGGACAGGGGATCCCCTACGAGCAGTACTTC. Translation gives CSARGQGIPYEQYF.

This chain connects TRBV27 to TRBJ2-3; D is possibly TRBD1 (5 bases). Germline CDR1 MNHEY, CDR2 SMNVEV (reference sequence). Trimming left V 6 bases short and J 8 bases short, with 18 bases between. The CDR3 has 14 amino acids. The CDR3 coding sequence is TGTGCCAGCAGGCCTCCCCCCCCACAGGCTACGCAGTATTTT. The encoded protein is CASRPPPPQATQYF.

A few counts support this clonotype. V gene TRBV6-1 combines with J gene TRBJ2-7; D is ambiguous. V lost 8 bases and J 0 bases, leaving 8 bases between the germline ends. This CDR3 comprises 12 residues. Germline CDR1 reads MNHNS; CDR2 reads SASEGT. CDR3 in amino acids: CASYKSSYEQYF. The CDR3 bases are TGTGCCAGCTACAAAAGCTCCTACGAGCAGTACTTC.

The chain combines TRBV7-6 with TRBJ2-1; TRBD1 might be the D (6 bases). Trimming took 4 bases from V and 6 from J, leaving 16 bases between them. The CDR3 sequence is 15 residues long. The V gene's germline CDR1 is SGHVS and CDR2 FNYEAQ. This chain's CDR3 is CASSSYREGPNEQFF. CDR3 bases: TGTGCCAGCAGCTCCTACAGGGAAGGTCCCAATGAGCAGTTCTTC.